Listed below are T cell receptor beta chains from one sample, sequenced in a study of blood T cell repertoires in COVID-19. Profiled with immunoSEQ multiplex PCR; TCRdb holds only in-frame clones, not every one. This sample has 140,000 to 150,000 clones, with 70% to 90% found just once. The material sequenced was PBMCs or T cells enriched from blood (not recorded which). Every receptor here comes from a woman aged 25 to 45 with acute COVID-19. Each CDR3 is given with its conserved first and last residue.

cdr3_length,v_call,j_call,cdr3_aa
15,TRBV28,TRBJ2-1,CASRPEGTSGNEQFF
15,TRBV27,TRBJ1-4,CASSLSGRKGEKLFF
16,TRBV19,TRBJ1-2,CASSISVSRGDWGYTF
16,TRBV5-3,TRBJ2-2,CARSKTPGHFTGELFF
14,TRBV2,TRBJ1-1,CASKREAGPTEAFF
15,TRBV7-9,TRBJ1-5,CASSFGEREYQPQHF
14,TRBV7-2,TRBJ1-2,CASSLAEGLQGYTF
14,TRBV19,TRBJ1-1,CASSIKGAPNRAFF
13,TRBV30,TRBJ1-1,CAWSRGPDTEAFF
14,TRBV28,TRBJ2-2,CASSLTDLMGELFF
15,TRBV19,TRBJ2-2,CASSEQGVRTGELFF
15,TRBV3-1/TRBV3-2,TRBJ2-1,CASSALAGEYNEQFF
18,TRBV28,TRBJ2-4,CASRTRDRGHLAKNIQYF
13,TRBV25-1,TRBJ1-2,CASSGGTVYGYTF
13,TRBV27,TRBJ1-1,CASSLFSGTEAFF
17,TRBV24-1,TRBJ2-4,CAPTLLTGTIAKNIQYF
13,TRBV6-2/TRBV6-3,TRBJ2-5,CASSREEWETQYF
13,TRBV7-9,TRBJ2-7,CASSLASNYEQYF
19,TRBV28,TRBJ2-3,CASSPPTSGPEQSTDTQYF
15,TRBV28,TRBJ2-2,CASSGTGRDTGELFF
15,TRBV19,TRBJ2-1,CASSIALAVWNEQFF
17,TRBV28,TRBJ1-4,CASSEIQWKPTNEKLFF